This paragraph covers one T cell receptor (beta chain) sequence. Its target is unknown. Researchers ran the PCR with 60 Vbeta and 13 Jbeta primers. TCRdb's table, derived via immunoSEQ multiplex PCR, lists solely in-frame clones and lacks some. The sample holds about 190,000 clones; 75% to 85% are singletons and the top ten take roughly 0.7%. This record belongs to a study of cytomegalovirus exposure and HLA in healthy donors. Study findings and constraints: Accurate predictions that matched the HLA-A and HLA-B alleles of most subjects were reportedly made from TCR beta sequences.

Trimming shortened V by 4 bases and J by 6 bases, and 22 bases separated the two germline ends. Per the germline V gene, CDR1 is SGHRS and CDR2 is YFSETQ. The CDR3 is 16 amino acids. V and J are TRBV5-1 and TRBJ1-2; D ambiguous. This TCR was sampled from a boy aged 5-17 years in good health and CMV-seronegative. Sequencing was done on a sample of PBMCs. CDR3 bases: TGCGCCAGCAGCCCCCTACGGGGTGGTCGGTTGGATGGCTACACCTTC. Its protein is CASSPLRGGRLDGYTF.